This entry is about one T cell receptor (beta chain). These data come from a study of blood T cell repertoires in COVID-19. Trimming took off 1 base at V and 15 bases at J, with 15 bases between the two ends. This CDR3 has 13 residues. Germline V gives CDR1 LGHDT, CDR2 YNNKEL (reference sequence). Only in-frame clones appear in the TCRdb table, and some are missing; sequencing was by immunoSEQ multiplex PCR. The top ten clones hold approximately 6.2% of a sample with around 200,000 clones, 85% to 90% of them seen once. The source is a man aged 35 to 55 who had recovered from COVID-19. The specimen sequenced was PBMCs or T cells enriched from blood (not recorded which). The rearrangement links TRBV3-1 (or the pseudogene TRBV3-2) to TRBJ1-4, with D possibly matching TRBD1 (5 bases). The CDR3 here is CASSQGGSRAVFF. CDR3 DNA: TGTGCCAGCAGCCAAGGGGGATCCAGGGCGGTGTTTTTT.